This T cell receptor (beta chain) emerged from a study of shared clonotypes between healthy human individuals. Study-wide results and limits: With several donors compared, roughly 5% of naive CD4 clonotypes were shared. Having only a few donors restricted how much genetic and exposure-history diversity was captured.

This CDR3 contains 18 residues. The V and J ends lost 2 bases and 0 bases, in that order; junction bases with no gene match: 9. Per the germline V gene, CDR1 is SNHLY and CDR2 is FYNNEI. In the authors' methods: Without quality scores, immunoSEQ junctional reads could not be filtered like full-length reads. The data were produced by immunoSEQ multiplex PCR, yet TCRdb's version contains in-frame clones alone and is incomplete. V and J calls and clone size follow that table, whereas D and trimming were derived from the DNA. The sample carries millions of clones, roughly 91% recorded once. Naive-designated CD8 cells lacked CD45RO, were positively enriched for CCR7, and omitted terminally differentiated effector memory CD45RA+ cells. A word on this clone: What it binds is unknown.

The rearrangement uses TRBV2 and TRBJ2-2, with TRBD2 matching over 7 bases. The sample comprised naive CD8+ T cells from PBMCs. The sequence was obtained from a man between 18 and 29 years old in good health. Some clones in this sample may be carry-over from other donors' samples. The CDR3 spells CASSELYPSGTNTGELFF. DNA for the CDR3: TGTGCCAGCAGTGAACTGTATCCCAGCGGGACGAACACCGGGGAGCTGTTTTTT.